Listed below are T cell receptor beta chains from one sample, sequenced in a study of long-term antiretroviral therapy in people with HIV. TCRdb's table, derived via immunoSEQ multiplex PCR, lists solely in-frame clones and lacks some. Seen here are tens of thousands of clones, roughly nine tenths observed once, and the top ten hold approximately 5.3%. The specimen comprised unsorted PBMCs, sampled 0.1 years before starting antiretroviral therapy. These receptors were taken from a woman aged 45-60 years with HIV. The CDR3 runs from the conserved cysteine through the conserved F or W. A D gene is named only where the DNA matches it firmly. The size field is filled for only some rows; it gives once, few, many or a size class.

V gene,J gene,clone size,D gene,CDR3 protein,CDR3 DNA
TRBV4-2,TRBJ2-7,NA,TRBD2,CASSQVSGRNYEQYF,TGTGCCAGCAGCCAAGTGTCCGGGAGGAACTACGAGCAGTACTTC
TRBV4-1,TRBJ1-1,NA,NA,CASSPRRVEAFF,TGCGCCAGCAGCCCACGCAGGGTAGAAGCTTTCTTT
TRBV5-1,TRBJ2-7,NA,NA,CASSFTDPGYEQYF,TGCGCCAGCAGCTTTACGGACCCGGGGTACGAGCAGTACTTC
TRBV9,TRBJ2-2,NA,TRBD2,CASGLAGGTGELFF,TGTGCCAGCGGACTAGCGGGGGGCACCGGGGAGCTGTTTTTT
TRBV11-2,TRBJ1-1,once,NA,CASSFPHSNTEAFF,TGTGCCAGCAGCTTCCCACACTCGAACACTGAAGCTTTCTTT
TRBV7-3,TRBJ2-3,once,TRBD1,CASSLRGDRDTDTQYF,TGTGCCAGCAGCTTAAGGGGGGACAGGGACACAGATACGCAGTATTTT
TRBV6-6,TRBJ1-2,once,TRBD1,CASSYYQGAWEGYTF,TGTGCCAGCAGTTACTACCAGGGGGCTTGGGAAGGCTACACCTTC
TRBV7-9,TRBJ2-7,NA,TRBD2,CASRSGGDYEQYF,TGTGCCAGCAGAAGCGGGGGGGACTACGAGCAGTACTTC
TRBV7-9,TRBJ1-6,NA,NA,CASSLEAASSYNSPLHF,TGTGCCAGCAGCTTAGAGGCGGCGAGCTCCTATAATTCACCCCTCCACTTT
TRBV5-6,TRBJ2-7,NA,NA,CASSLRQIASYEQYF,TGTGCCAGCAGCTTGAGACAGATAGCTTCCTACGAGCAGTACTTC
TRBV7-9,TRBJ2-1,NA,NA,CASSLERLVREQFF,TGTGCCAGCAGCTTAGAGAGGTTGGTGCGTGAGCAGTTCTTC
TRBV5-8,TRBJ1-1,NA,NA,CASSNTPQRTNTEAFF,TGTGCCAGCAGCAACACACCACAGAGGACGAACACTGAAGCTTTCTTT
TRBV9,TRBJ1-6,NA,NA,CASSVKESGNSPLHF,TGTGCCAGCAGCGTAAAGGAAAGTGGGAATTCACCCCTCCACTTT
TRBV9,TRBJ2-2,NA,TRBD2,CASAGRDYQTGELFF,TGTGCCAGCGCTGGTCGGGACTATCAGACCGGGGAGCTGTTTTTT
TRBV11-2,TRBJ1-2,NA,NA,CASSPLEGYTF,TGTGCCAGCAGCCCCTTGGAAGGCTACACCTTC
TRBV7-2,TRBJ2-7,NA,NA,CASSRRNYGGYEQYF,TGTGCCAGCAGCCGACGGAATTATGGGGGTTACGAGCAGTACTTC
TRBV6-6,TRBJ1-2,NA,TRBD1,CATRTDRGRTGDGYTF,TGTGCCACGAGGACCGACAGGGGGCGGACGGGAGATGGCTACACCTTC
TRBV18,TRBJ1-1,NA,NA,CASSRGGARNTEAFF,TGTGCCAGCTCACGGGGGGGGGCCAGAAACACTGAAGCTTTCTTT
TRBV10-1,TRBJ2-7,once,NA,CASSPGLGYEQYF,TGCGCCAGCAGCCCGGGCTTAGGCTACGAGCAGTACTTC
TRBV9,TRBJ2-5,NA,TRBD2,CASSVGTSGGARETQYF,TGTGCCAGCAGCGTTGGGACTAGCGGGGGGGCAAGGGAGACCCAGTACTTC
TRBV5-8,TRBJ2-5,NA,TRBD2,CASTLAGVETQYF,TGTGCCAGCACCTTAGCGGGGGTGGAGACCCAGTACTTC
TRBV6-6,TRBJ1-2,NA,NA,CASSRSNRAGYTF,TGTGCCAGCAGTCGGAGCAACAGGGCTGGCTACACCTTC
TRBV7-2,TRBJ2-1,NA,TRBD2,CASSLARGLAGMYNEQFF,TGTGCCAGCAGCTTAGCCCGGGGATTAGCGGGGATGTACAATGAGCAGTTCTTC
TRBV7-7,TRBJ2-1,NA,TRBD2,CASSNGGVYNEQFF,TGTGCTAGCAGTAATGGGGGGGTCTACAATGAGCAGTTCTTC
TRBV9,TRBJ1-3,NA,TRBD1,CASSVGGTGGGNTIYF,TGTGCCAGCAGCGTAGGCGGGACAGGGGGAGGAAACACCATATATTTT
TRBV6-6,TRBJ1-3,NA,NA,CASSYKAASSGNTIYF,TGTGCCAGCAGTTATAAGGCAGCCTCCTCTGGAAACACCATATATTTT
TRBV9,TRBJ1-6,NA,TRBD1,CASSLRDRDNSPLHF,TGTGCCAGCAGCCTCCGGGACAGGGATAATTCACCCCTCCACTTT
TRBV9,TRBJ2-1,NA,TRBD2,CASSPGGDEQFF,TGTGCCAGCAGCCCGGGGGGGGATGAGCAGTTCTTC
TRBV7-7,TRBJ2-5,NA,NA,CASSLGGQETQYF,TGTGCTAGCAGCTTGGGGGGTCAAGAGACCCAGTACTTC
TRBV27,TRBJ2-1,once,TRBD2,CASSFNSGGVENEQFF,TGTGCCAGCAGTTTCAATAGCGGGGGAGTGGAAAATGAGCAGTTCTTC
TRBV7-9,TRBJ2-1,NA,NA,CASSLVGNEQFF,TGTGCCAGCAGCTTAGTGGGCAATGAGCAGTTCTTC
TRBV19,TRBJ1-4,NA,NA,CASSMPGGDATNEKLFF,TGTGCCAGTAGTATGCCCGGAGGAGATGCAACTAATGAAAAACTGTTTTTT
TRBV12-5,TRBJ1-5,NA,NA,CASGNGTTNLYQPQHF,TGTGCTAGTGGAAACGGGACCACTAACCTGTATCAGCCCCAGCATTTT
TRBV5-1,TRBJ2-7,NA,TRBD2,CASSVSSGAWEQYF,TGCGCCAGCAGCGTTTCTAGCGGAGCCTGGGAGCAGTACTTC
TRBV1,TRBJ1-1,NA,NA,CTSQNTEAFF,TGCACCAGCCAGAACACTGAAGCTTTCTTT
TRBV28,TRBJ2-6,NA,TRBD1,CASSLDRDGANVLTF,TGTGCCAGCAGCCTTGACAGGGACGGGGCCAACGTCCTGACTTTC
TRBV7-9,TRBJ1-1,NA,TRBD1,CASSPGGLWTEAFF,TGTGCCAGCAGCCCAGGGGGCCTGTGGACTGAAGCTTTCTTT
TRBV11-2,TRBJ1-1,NA,NA,CASSLVPGQSRNTEAFF,TGTGCCAGCAGCTTAGTGCCCGGACAGTCCCGGAACACTGAAGCTTTCTTT
TRBV6-1,TRBJ1-2,few,NA,CASSVSIGYTF,TGTGCCAGCAGTGTTTCGATTGGCTACACCTTC
TRBV27,TRBJ1-1,NA,NA,CASSRADLNTEAFF,TGTGCCAGCAGCCGTGCAGACCTAAACACTGAAGCTTTCTTT
TRBV4-1,TRBJ1-3,NA,TRBD1,CASSQGGDRTIYF,TGCGCCAGCAGCCAGGGTGGGGACAGAACCATATATTTT
TRBV30,TRBJ1-2,NA,TRBD1,CAWSHGTGNYGYTF,TGTGCCTGGAGTCACGGGACAGGGAACTATGGCTACACCTTC
TRBV2,TRBJ1-5,NA,NA,CASGWGSNQPQHF,TGTGCCAGCGGATGGGGGAGCAATCAGCCCCAGCATTTT
TRBV25-1,TRBJ2-3,NA,TRBD1,CASSGDRGPDTQYF,TGTGCCAGCAGTGGGGACAGGGGTCCAGATACGCAGTATTTT
TRBV9,TRBJ1-5,NA,NA,CASSMESNQPQHF,TGTGCCAGCAGTATGGAGAGTAATCAGCCCCAGCATTTT
TRBV5-6,TRBJ1-4,NA,TRBD1,CASSQKTGLGEKLFF,TGTGCCAGCAGCCAAAAGACAGGGCTGGGTGAAAAACTGTTTTTT
TRBV7-8,TRBJ2-7,NA,TRBD1,CASSPRTGKLDEQYF,TGTGCCAGCAGCCCACGGACAGGGAAACTCGACGAGCAGTACTTC
TRBV18,TRBJ2-1,NA,TRBD2,CASSPPSSGGRFNEQFF,TGTGCCAGCTCACCACCCTCTAGCGGGGGCCGATTCAATGAGCAGTTCTTC
TRBV5-1,TRBJ2-2,NA,TRBD1,CASSLGTGGNTGELFF,TGCGCCAGCAGCCTGGGGACAGGGGGAAACACCGGGGAGCTGTTTTTT
TRBV5-8,TRBJ2-1,NA,NA,CASSSDWTVLTNEQFF,TGTGCCAGCAGCTCGGACTGGACGGTCCTCACAAATGAGCAGTTCTTC
TRBV7-2,TRBJ1-2,NA,NA,CASSPAPNYGYTF,TGTGCCAGCAGCCCCGCGCCGAACTATGGCTACACCTTC
TRBV5-4,TRBJ1-6,NA,NA,CASSLDSNSPLHF,TGTGCCAGCAGCTTGGACAGCAATTCACCCCTCCACTTT
TRBV25-1,TRBJ1-2,few,TRBD1,CASSSSRGHGYTF,TGTGCCAGCAGTAGCTCCAGGGGGCATGGCTACACCTTC
TRBV4-1,TRBJ2-1,NA,TRBD1,CASSGGRGQGRNEQFF,TGCGCCAGCAGCGGAGGTAGGGGACAGGGGCGTAATGAGCAGTTCTTC
TRBV4-1,TRBJ1-2,few,TRBD1,CASSQESWLTGDYGYTF,TGCGCCAGCAGCCAAGAGTCTTGGTTGACAGGGGACTATGGCTACACCTTC
TRBV7-2,TRBJ1-2,NA,NA,CASSLGGGSVGYTF,TGTGCCAGCAGCTTAGGGGGGGGGTCGGTTGGCTACACCTTC
TRBV7-9,TRBJ2-7,NA,NA,CASSLVPYEQYF,TGTGCCAGCAGCTTAGTTCCCTACGAGCAGTACTTC
TRBV19,TRBJ1-5,NA,NA,CASSPIQISNQPQHF,TGTGCCAGTAGCCCCATCCAGATCAGCAATCAGCCCCAGCATTTT
TRBV4-1,TRBJ1-3,NA,TRBD1,CASSQDRGISGNTIYF,TGCGCCAGCAGCCAAGACAGGGGGATCTCTGGAAACACCATATATTTT